This T cell receptor (beta chain) comes out of a study of blood T cell repertoires in COVID-19. Across the whole study: From the United States, Italy and Spain came samples of acute and convalescent COVID-19. Nucleic acid was either cDNA or gDNA, and it came from T cells, B-cell-depleted T cells, or PBMCs.

The V gene lost 3 bases and the J gene lost 0 bases, with 8 bases spanning the gap. This CDR3 comprises 15 residues. The germline gives CDR1 MDHEN, CDR2 SYDVKM. Method: immunoSEQ multiplex PCR; TCRdb's copy keeps in-frame clones and lacks some. Of a few hundred thousand clones in the sample, around 84% were seen once. Worth noting for this clone: Other nucleotide sequences from this sample produce the same CDR3.

The receptor's source is a woman aged 80 or over with active or convalescent COVID-19. This sequence joins TRBV28 and TRBJ1-4; D possibly corresponds to TRBD1 (6 bases). The source material was peripheral blood. Here the CDR3 reads CASSFRQATNEKLFF. The CDR3 DNA is TGTGCCAGCAGTTTCCGACAGGCAACTAATGAAAAACTGTTTTTT. The full variable domain, in which reference TRBV28 and TRBJ1-4 provide the parts outside the CDR3, is DVKVTQSSRYLVKRTGEKVFLECVQDMDHENMFWYRQDPGLGLRLIYFSYDVKMKEKGDIPEGYSVSREKKERFSLILESASTNQTSMYLCASSFRQATNEKLFFGSGTQLSVL.